This T cell receptor (beta chain) originates from a study of cytomegalovirus exposure and HLA in healthy donors. Study-wide results and limits: The authors enumerated around 150 TCR beta chains as linked to cytomegalovirus. Later analysis identified several of the most significant clusters that appeared linked to common viral pathogens. As a later analysis showed, a missense DCLRE1C variant was linked to trimming of TCR beta V- and J-genes.

Details on this clone: As yet, its antigen is unknown.

60 Vbeta and 13 Jbeta primers were used in PCR. Original data processing: Unique TCR beta chains totaled some 78 million in a later count, with roughly 11 million of them shared. Repertoires were generated with immunoSEQ multiplex PCR, while TCRdb's copy carries only in-frame clones and drops some. The V and J calls and clone size come from that table; D and trimming were worked out from the DNA. The sample consists of 150,000 to 200,000 clones, less than 90% of them appearing once. The germline V gene has CDR1 ENHRY and CDR2 SYGVKD. The J segment lost 0 bases and the V segment lost 7 bases, leaving 8 bases of the junction unmatched. The CDR3 length is 15 residues.

The source is a woman under 30 in good health and CMV-seronegative. This rearrangement joins TRBV10-3 to TRBJ1-1; TRBD1 agrees at 7 bases. The sample was PBMCs. This CDR3 reads CAITEGQRMNTEAFF. CDR3 nucleotide sequence: TGTGCCATCACCGAGGGACAGCGCATGAACACTGAAGCTTTCTTT.